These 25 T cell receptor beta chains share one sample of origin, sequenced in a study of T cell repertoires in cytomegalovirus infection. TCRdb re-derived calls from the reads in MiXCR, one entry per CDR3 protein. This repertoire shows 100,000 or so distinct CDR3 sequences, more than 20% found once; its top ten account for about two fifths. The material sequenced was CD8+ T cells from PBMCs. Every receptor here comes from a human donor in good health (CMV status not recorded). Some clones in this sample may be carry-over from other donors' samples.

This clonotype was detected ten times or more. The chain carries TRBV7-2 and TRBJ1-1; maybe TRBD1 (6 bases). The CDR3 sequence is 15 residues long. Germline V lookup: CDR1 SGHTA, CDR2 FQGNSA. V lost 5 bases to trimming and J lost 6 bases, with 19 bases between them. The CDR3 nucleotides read TGTGCCAGCAGCCCAGGGGACCCCCCTAAGGCTGAAGCTTTCTTT. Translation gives CASSPGDPPKAEAFF.

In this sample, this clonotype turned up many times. The CDR3 protein is CASSARQGSSYNEQFF. CDR3 DNA sequence: TGTGCCAGCAGCGCACGACAGGGGAGCTCCTACAATGAGCAGTTCTTC. The J gene is TRBJ2-1, the V gene TRBV7-8; 8 positions match TRBD1. V shed 5 bases and J 0 bases; nucleotides not matched to a gene: 6. The CDR3 extends over 16 amino acids. From germline, CDR1 is SGHVS and CDR2 FQNEAQ. The entire variable domain, with the rest obtained from reference TRBV7-8 and TRBJ2-1, is as follows: GAGVSQSPRYKVAKRGQDVALRCDPISGHVSLFWYQQALGQGPEFLTYFQNEAQLDKSGLPSDRFFAERPEGSVSTLKIQRTQQEDSAVYLCASSARQGSSYNEQFFGPGTRLTVL.

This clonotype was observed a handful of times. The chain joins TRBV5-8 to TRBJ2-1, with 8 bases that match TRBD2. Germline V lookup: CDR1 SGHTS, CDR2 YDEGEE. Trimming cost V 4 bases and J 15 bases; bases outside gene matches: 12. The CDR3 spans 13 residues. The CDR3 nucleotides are TGTGCCAGCAGCACTGCCCCCGCGGGGGGAGGGTTCTTC. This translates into CASSTAPAGGGFF.

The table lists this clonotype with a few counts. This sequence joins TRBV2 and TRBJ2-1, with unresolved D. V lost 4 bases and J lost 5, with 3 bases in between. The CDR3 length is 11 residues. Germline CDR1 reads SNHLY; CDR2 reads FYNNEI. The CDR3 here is CASSGDNEQFF. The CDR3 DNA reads TGTGCCAGCAGTGGGGACAATGAGCAGTTCTTC. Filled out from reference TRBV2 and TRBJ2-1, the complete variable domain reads EPEVTQTPSHQVTQMGQEVILRCVPISNHLYFYWYRQILGQKVEFLVSFYNNEISEKSEIFDDQFSVERPDGSNFTLKIRSTKLEDSAMYFCASSGDNEQFFGPGTRLTVL.

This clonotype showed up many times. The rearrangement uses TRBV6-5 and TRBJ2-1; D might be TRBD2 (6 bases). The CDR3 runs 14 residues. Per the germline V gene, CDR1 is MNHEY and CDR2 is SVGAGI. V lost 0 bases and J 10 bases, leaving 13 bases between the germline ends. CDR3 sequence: CASSYSGGLREQFF. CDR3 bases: TGTGCCAGCAGTTACTCTGGGGGACTCCGCGAGCAGTTCTTC.

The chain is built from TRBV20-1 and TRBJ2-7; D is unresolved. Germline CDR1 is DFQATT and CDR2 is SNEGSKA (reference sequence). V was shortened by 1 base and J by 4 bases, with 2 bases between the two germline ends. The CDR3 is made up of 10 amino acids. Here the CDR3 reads CSARGYEQYF. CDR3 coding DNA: TGCAGTGCTAGAGGGTACGAGCAGTACTTC.

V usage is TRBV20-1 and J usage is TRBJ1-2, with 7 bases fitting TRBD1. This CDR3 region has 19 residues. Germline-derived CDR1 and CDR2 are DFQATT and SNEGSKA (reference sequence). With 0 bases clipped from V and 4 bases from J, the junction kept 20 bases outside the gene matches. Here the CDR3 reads CSARDIDVEGYRGGYGYTF. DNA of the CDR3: TGCAGTGCTAGAGATATAGATGTTGAGGGGTACAGGGGAGGCTATGGCTACACCTTC.

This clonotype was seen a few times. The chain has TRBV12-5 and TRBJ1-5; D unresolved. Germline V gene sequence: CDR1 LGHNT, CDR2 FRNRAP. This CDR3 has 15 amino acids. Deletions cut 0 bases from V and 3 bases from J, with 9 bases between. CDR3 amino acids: CASGLVTEFNQPQHF. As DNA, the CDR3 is TGTGCTAGTGGTTTGGTTACGGAATTCAATCAGCCCCAGCATTTT.

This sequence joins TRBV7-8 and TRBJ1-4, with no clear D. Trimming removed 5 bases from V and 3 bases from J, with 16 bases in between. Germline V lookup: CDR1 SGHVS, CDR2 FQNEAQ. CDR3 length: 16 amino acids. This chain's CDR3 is CASSPRANQANEKLFF. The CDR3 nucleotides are TGTGCCAGCAGCCCCCGGGCCAATCAGGCTAATGAAAAACTGTTTTTT.

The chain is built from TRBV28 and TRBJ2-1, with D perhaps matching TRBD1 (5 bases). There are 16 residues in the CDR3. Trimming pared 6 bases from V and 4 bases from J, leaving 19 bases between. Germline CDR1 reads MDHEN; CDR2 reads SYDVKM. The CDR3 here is CASSSRFWTLYNEQFF. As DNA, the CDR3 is TGTGCCAGCAGCTCCCGTTTCTGGACACTTTACAATGAGCAGTTCTTC. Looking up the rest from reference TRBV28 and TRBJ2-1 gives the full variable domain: DVKVTQSSRYLVKRTGEKVFLECVQDMDHENMFWYRQDPGLGLRLIYFSYDVKMKEKGDIPEGYSVSREKKERFSLILESASTNQTSMYLCASSSRFWTLYNEQFFGPGTRLTVL.

CDR3 sequence: CSAGGTEKSSGNTIYF. CDR3 nucleotides: TGCAGTGCTGGCGGGACAGAAAAGAGCTCTGGAAACACCATATATTTT. This chain connects TRBV20-1 to TRBJ1-3, with 7 bases identical to TRBD1. This CDR3 is 16 amino acids long. Trimming took 5 bases from V and 0 from J; bases not matched to a gene: 10. Germline V CDR1 and CDR2: DFQATT, SNEGSKA (reference sequence).

The CDR3 DNA reads TGTGCCAGCAGCCCGGACAGTCGCGAATCGTGGAGGAACACTGAAGCTTTCTTT. It yields the protein CASSPDSRESWRNTEAFF. The rearrangement uses TRBV7-6 and TRBJ1-1; TRBD1 is a possible D gene (6 bases). V was shortened by 5 bases and J by 1 base, with 23 bases between the two germline ends. Germline V lookup: CDR1 SGHVS, CDR2 FNYEAQ. This CDR3 is built from 18 residues.

CDR3 in amino acids: CATSDSRGGEQYF. The CDR3 DNA sequence: TGTGCCACCAGCGACTCCAGGGGGGGCGAGCAGTACTTC. The V and J genes are TRBV15 and TRBJ2-7; either TRBD1 or TRBD2 may fit D (7 bases each). The V gene lost 5 bases and the J gene lost 6 bases, with 14 bases spanning the gap. Germline V gene data show CDR1 as LNHNV and CDR2 as YYDKDF (reference sequence). The CDR3 runs 13 residues.

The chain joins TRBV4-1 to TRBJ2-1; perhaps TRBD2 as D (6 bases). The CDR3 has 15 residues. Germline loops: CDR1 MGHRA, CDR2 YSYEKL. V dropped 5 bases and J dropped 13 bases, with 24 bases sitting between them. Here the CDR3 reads CASSSDSVLGGEQFF. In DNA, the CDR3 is TGCGCCAGCAGCTCCGACAGCGTTCTGGGCGGGGAACAGTTCTTC.

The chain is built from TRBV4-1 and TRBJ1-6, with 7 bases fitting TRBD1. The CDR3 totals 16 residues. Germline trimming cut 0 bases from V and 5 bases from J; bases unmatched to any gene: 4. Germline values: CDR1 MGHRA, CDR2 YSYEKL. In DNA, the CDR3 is TGCGCCAGCAGCCAAGATAAAGGGACAGATAATTCACCCCTCCACTTT. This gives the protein CASSQDKGTDNSPLHF.

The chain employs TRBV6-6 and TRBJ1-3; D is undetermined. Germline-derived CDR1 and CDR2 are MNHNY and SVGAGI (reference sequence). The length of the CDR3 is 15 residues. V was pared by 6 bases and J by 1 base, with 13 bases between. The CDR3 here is CASRWEVSSGNTIYF. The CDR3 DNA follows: TGTGCCAGCAGATGGGAGGTCTCGTCTGGAAACACCATATATTTT.

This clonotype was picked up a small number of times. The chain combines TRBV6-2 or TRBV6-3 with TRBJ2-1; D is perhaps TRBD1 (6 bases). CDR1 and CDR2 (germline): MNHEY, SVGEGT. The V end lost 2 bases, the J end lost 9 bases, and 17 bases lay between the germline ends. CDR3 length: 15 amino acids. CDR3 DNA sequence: TGTGCCAGCAGTTACCCGCCGGACCTGGGGGCTGAGCAGTTCTTC. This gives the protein CASSYPPDLGAEQFF.

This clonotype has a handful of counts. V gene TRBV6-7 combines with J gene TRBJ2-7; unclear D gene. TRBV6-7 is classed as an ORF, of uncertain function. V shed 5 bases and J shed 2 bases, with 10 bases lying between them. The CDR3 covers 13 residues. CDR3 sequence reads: CASSDKSPYEQYF. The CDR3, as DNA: TGTGCCAGCAGTGATAAGTCACCCTACGAGCAGTACTTC.

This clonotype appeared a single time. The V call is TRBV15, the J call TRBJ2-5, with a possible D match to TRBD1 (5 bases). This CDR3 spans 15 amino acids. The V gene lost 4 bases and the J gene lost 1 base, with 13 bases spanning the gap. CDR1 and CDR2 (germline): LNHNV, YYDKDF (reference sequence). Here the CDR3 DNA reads TGTGCCACCAGCACCCCGACAGAGGTCCAAGAGACCCAGTACTTC. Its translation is CATSTPTEVQETQYF.

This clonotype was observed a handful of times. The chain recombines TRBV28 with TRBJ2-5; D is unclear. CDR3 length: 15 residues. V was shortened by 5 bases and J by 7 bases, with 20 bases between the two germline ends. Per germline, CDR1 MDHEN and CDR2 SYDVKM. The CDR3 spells CASSPPSPQRRTQYF. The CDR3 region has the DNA TGTGCCAGCAGTCCCCCGTCCCCCCAGCGACGGACCCAGTACTTC.

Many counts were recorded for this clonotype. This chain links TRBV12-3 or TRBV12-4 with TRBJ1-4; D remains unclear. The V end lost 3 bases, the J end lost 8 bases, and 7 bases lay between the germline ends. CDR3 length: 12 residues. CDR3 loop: CASSFTGEKLFF. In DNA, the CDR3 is TGTGCCAGCAGTTTCACTGGGGAAAAACTGTTTTTT.

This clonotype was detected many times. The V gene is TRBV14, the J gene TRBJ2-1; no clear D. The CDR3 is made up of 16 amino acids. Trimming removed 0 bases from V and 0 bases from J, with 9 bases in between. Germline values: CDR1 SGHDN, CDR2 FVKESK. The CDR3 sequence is CASSQDHTDSYNEQFF. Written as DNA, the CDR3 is TGTGCCAGCAGCCAAGATCACACAGACTCCTACAATGAGCAGTTCTTC. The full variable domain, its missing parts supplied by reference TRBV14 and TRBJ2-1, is EAGVTQFPSHSVIEKGQTVTLRCDPISGHDNLYWYRRVMGKEIKFLLHFVKESKQDESGMPNNRFLAERTGGTYSTLKVQPAELEDSGVYFCASSQDHTDSYNEQFFGPGTRLTVL.

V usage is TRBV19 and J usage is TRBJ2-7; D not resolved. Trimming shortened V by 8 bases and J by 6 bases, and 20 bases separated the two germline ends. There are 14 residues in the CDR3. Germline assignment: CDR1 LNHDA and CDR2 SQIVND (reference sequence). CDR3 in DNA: TGTGCCAGTGGTGACCGGCATCCTCCCTCCGAGCAGTACTTC. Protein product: CASGDRHPPSEQYF.

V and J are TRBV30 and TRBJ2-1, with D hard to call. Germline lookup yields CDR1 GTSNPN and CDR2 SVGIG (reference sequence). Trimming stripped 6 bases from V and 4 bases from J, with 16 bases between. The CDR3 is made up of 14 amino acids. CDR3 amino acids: CACPRSASYNEQFF. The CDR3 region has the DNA TGTGCCTGCCCCCGATCTGCGTCTTACAATGAGCAGTTCTTC.

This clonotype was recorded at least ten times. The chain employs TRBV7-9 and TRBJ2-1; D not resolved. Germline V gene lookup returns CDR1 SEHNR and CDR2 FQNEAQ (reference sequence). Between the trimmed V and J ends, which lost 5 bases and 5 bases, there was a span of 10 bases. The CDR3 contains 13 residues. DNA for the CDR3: TGTGCCAGCAGCACCGCCCTCAACAATGAGCAGTTCTTC. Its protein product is CASSTALNNEQFF.